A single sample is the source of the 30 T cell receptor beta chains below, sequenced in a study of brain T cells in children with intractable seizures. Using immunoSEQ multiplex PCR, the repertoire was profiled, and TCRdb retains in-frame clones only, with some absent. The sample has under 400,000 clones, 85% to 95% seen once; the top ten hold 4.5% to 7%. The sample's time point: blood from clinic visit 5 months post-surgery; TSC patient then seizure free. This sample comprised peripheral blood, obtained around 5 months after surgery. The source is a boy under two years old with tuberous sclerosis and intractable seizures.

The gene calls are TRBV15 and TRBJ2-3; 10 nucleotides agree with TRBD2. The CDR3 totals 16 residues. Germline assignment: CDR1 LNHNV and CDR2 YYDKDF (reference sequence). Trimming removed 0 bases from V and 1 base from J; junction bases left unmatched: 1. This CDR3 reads CATSRDLAGGTDTQYF. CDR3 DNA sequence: TGTGCCACCAGCAGAGACCTAGCGGGGGGCACAGATACGCAGTATTTT.

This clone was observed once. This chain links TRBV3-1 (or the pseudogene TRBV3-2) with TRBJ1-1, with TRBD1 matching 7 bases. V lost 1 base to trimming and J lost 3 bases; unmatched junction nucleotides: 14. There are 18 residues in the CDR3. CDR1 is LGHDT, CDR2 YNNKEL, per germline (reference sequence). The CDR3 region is CASSQVNQGVTPDTEAFF. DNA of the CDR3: TGTGCCAGCAGCCAAGTTAATCAGGGGGTGACCCCGGACACTGAAGCTTTCTTT.

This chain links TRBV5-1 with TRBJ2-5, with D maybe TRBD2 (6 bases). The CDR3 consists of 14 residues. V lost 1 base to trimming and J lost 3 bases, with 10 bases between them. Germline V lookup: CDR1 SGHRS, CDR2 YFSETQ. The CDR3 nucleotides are TGCGCCAGCAGCTTGTTACCGGGGGAAGAGACCCAGTACTTC. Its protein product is CASSLLPGEETQYF.

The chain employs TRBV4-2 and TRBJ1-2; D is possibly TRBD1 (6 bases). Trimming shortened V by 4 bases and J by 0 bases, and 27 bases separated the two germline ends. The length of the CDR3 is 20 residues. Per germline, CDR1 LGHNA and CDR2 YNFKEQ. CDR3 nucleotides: TGTGCCAGCAGCCCCCCGGGACAAAATTTCCCGTATTCCGCTAACTATGGCTACACCTTC. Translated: CASSPPGQNFPYSANYGYTF.

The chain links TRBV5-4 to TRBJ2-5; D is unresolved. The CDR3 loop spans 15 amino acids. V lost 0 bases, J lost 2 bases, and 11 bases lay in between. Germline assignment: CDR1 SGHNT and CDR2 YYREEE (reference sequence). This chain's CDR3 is CASSLVGGLQETQYF. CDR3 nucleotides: TGTGCCAGCAGCTTGGTCGGCGGCCTGCAAGAGACCCAGTACTTC.

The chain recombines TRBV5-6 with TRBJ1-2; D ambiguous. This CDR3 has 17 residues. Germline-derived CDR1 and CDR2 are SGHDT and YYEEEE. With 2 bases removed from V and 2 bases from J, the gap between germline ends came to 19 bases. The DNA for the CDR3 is TGTGCCAGCAGCTTTAGCGTGGACCCAACCCGAAACTATGGCTACACCTTC. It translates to CASSFSVDPTRNYGYTF.

The CDR3 DNA sequence: TGTGCCAGCAGCTCTGCAAATGAGCAGTTCTTC. Its protein is CASSSANEQFF. The V call is TRBV7-9, the J call TRBJ2-1; D gene ambiguous. Trimming removed 4 bases from V and 7 bases from J, with 5 bases in between. Germline V lookup: CDR1 SEHNR, CDR2 FQNEAQ (reference sequence). CDR3 length equals 11 residues.

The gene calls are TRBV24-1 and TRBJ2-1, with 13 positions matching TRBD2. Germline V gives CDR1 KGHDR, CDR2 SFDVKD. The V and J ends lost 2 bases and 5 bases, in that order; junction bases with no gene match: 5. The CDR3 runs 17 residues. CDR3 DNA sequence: TGTGCCACCAGTGATTGGACTAGCGGGAGTACAGACAATGAGCAGTTCTTC. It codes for CATSDWTSGSTDNEQFF.

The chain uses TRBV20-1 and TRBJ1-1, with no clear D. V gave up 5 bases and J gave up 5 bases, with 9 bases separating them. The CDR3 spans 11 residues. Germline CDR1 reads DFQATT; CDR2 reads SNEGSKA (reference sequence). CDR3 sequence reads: CSAPKVTEAFF. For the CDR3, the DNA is TGCAGTGCTCCGAAAGTGACTGAAGCTTTCTTT.

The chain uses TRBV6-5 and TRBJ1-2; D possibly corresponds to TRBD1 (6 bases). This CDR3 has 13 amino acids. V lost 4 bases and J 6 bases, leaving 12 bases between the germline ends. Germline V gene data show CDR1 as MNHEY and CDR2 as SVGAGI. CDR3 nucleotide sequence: TGTGCCAGCAGTTCCCGGGACACCGATGGCTACACCTTC. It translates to CASSSRDTDGYTF.

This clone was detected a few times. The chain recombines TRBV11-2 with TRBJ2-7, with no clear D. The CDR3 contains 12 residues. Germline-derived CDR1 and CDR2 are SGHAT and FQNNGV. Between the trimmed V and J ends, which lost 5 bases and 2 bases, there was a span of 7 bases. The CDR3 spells CASSLDPYEQYF. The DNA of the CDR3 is TGTGCCAGCAGCCTCGACCCCTACGAGCAGTACTTC.

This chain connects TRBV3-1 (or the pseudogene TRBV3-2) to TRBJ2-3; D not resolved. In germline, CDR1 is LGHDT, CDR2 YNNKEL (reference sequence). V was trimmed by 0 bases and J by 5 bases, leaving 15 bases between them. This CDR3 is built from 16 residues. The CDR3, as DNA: TGTGCCAGCAGCCAAGATACTAAGGGAAGTAGAGATACGCAGTATTTT. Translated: CASSQDTKGSRDTQYF.

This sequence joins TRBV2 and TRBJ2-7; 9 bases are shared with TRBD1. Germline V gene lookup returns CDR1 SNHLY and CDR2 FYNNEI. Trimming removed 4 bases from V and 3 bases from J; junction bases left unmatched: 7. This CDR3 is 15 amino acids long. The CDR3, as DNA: TGTGCCAGCAGTGCGGTGGACAGGGGACTCTACGAGCAGTACTTC. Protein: CASSAVDRGLYEQYF.

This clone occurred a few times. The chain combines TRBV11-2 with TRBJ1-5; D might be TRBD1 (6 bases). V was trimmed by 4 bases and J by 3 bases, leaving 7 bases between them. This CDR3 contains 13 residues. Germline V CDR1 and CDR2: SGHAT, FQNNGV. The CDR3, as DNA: TGTGCCAGCAGCTGGGGGCCCAATCAGCCCCAGCATTTT. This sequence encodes CASSWGPNQPQHF.

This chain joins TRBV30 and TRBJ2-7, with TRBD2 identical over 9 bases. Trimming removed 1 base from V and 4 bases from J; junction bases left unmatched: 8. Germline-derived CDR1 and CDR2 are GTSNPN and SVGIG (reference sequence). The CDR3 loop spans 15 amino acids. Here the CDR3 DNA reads TGTGCCTGGAGTGGACCTGGACTAGCGAGGTACGAGCAGTACTTC. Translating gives CAWSGPGLARYEQYF.

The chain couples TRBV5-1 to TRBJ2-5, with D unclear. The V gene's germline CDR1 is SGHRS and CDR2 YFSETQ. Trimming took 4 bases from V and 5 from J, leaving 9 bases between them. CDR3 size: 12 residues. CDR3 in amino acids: CASSPGGETQYF. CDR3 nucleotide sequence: TGCGCCAGCAGCCCGGGCGGTGAGACCCAGTACTTC. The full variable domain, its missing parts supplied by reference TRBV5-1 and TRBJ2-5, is KAGVTQTPRYLIKTRGQQVTLSCSPISGHRSVSWYQQTPGQGLQFLFEYFSETQRNKGNFPGRFSGRQFSNSRSEMNVSTLELGDSALYLCASSPGGETQYFGPGTRLLVL.

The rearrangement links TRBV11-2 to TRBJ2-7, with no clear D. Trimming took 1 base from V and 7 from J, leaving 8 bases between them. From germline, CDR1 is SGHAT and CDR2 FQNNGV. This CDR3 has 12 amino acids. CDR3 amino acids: CASSLAETEQYF. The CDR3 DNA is TGTGCCAGCAGCTTAGCGGAAACTGAGCAGTACTTC. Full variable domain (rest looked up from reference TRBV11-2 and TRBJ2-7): EAGVAQSPRYKIIEKRQSVAFWCNPISGHATLYWYQQILGQGPKLLIQFQNNGVVDDSQLPKDRFSAERLKGVDSTLKIQPAKLEDSAVYLCASSLAETEQYFGPGTRLTVT.

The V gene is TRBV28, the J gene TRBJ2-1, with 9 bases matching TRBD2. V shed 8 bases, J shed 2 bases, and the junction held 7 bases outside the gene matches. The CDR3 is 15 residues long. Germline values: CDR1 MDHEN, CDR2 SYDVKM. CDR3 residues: CASCHEREAYNEQFF. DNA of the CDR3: TGTGCCAGCTGTCACGAGCGGGAGGCCTACAATGAGCAGTTCTTC.

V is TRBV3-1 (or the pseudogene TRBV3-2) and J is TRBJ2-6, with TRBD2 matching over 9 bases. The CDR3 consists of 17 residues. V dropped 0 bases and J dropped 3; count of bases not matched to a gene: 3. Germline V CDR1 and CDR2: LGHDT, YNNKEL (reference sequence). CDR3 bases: TGTGCCAGCAGCCAAGAGCGGGAGGGTTTTGGGGCCAACGTCCTGACTTTC. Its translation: CASSQEREGFGANVLTF.

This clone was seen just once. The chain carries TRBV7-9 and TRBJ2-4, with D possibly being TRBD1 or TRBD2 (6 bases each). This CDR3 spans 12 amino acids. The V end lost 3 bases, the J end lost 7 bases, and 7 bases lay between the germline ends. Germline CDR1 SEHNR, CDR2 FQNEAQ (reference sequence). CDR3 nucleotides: TGTGCCAGCAGCTTGGGGGGCAACATTCAGTACTTC. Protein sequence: CASSLGGNIQYF.

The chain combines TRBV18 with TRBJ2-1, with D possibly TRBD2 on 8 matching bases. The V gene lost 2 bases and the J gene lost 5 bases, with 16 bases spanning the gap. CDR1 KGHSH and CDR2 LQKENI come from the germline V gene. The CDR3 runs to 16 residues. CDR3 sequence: CASSPVAGQLHNEQFF. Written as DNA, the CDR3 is TGTGCCAGCTCACCAGTAGCGGGACAGTTGCACAATGAGCAGTTCTTC.

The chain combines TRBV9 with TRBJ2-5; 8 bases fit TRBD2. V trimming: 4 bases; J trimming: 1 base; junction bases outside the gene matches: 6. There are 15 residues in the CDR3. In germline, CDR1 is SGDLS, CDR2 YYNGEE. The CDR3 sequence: CASSPRGGVQETQYF. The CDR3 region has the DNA TGTGCCAGCAGCCCCCGGGGGGGGGTCCAAGAGACCCAGTACTTC.

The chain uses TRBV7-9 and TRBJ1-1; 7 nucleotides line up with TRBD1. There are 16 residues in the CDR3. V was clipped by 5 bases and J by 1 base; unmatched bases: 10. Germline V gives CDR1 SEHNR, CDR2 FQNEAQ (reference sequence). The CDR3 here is CASSPWGTDRNTEAFF. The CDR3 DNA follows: TGTGCCAGCAGCCCATGGGGGACAGATCGGAACACTGAAGCTTTCTTT.

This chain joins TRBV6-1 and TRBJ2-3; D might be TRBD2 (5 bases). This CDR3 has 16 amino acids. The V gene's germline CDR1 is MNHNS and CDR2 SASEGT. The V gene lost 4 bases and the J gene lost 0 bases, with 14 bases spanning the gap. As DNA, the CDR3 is TGTGCCAGCAGTGGAACAGCGGATGATAGCACAGATACGCAGTATTTT. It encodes CASSGTADDSTDTQYF.

CDR3 sequence (DNA): TGTGCCAGCAGCCTCCGAGAGACCCAGTACTTC. Amino acids: CASSLRETQYF. The V call is TRBV14, the J call TRBJ2-5, with D uncertain. Trimming took 4 bases from V and 4 from J, leaving 4 bases between them. Germline loops: CDR1 SGHDN, CDR2 FVKESK. CDR3 size: 11 residues.

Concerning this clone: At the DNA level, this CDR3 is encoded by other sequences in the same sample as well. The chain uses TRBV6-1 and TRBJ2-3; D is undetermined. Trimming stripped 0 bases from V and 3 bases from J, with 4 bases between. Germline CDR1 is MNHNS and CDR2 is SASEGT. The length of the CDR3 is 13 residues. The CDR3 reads CASSEASTDTQYF. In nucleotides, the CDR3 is TGTGCCAGCAGTGAAGCGTCAACAGATACGCAGTATTTT.

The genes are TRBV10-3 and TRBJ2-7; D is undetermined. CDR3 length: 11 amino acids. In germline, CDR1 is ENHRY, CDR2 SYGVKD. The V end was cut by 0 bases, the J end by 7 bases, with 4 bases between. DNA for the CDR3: TGTGCCATCAGTGAGTCTCGGGAGCAGTACTTC. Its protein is CAISESREQYF.

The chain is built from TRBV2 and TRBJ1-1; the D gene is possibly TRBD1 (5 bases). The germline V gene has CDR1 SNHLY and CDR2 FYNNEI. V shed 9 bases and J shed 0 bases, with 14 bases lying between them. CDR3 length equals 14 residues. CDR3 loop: CARFPDTLNTEAFF. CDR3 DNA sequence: TGTGCCAGATTCCCGGACACTTTGAACACTGAAGCTTTCTTT.

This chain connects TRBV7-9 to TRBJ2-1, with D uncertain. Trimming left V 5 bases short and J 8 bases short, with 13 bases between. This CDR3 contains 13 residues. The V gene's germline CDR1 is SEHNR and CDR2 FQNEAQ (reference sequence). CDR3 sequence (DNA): TGTGCCAGCAGCACGCCGGGCGCCTATGAGCAGTTCTTC. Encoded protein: CASSTPGAYEQFF.

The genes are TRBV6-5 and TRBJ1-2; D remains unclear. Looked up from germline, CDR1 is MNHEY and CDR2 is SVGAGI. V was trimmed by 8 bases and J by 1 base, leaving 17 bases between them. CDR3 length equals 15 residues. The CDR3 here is CASGIRADLNYGYTF. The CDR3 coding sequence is TGTGCCAGCGGTATCCGGGCAGACCTTAACTATGGCTACACCTTC.